This passage covers 31 T cell receptor beta chains from one sample sequenced in a study of CD8+ T cells in alopecia areata. In each case, RNA was isolated and then reverse transcribed into cDNA as the sequencing template. Some clones are missing from TCRdb's copy, which holds only in-frame ones; the method was immunoSEQ multiplex PCR. The sample lists about 180,000 clones, 51% occurring once. The treatment was: oral pan-JAK inhibitor, 5-10 mg twice daily. Sequencing used CD8+ T cells sorted from blood, obtained around week 54, from a patient treated with tofacitinib. The receptors originated from a human donor with alopecia areata.

V usage is TRBV30 and J usage is TRBJ2-1; D unclear. Germline CDR1 is GTSNPN and CDR2 is SVGIG (reference sequence). CDR3 length equals 15 residues. V lost 0 bases to trimming and J lost 7 bases, with 16 bases between them. The CDR3 coding sequence is TGTGCCTGGAGTGTCCGGCCAGACCGCGGTAATGAGCAGTTCTTC. It encodes CAWSVRPDRGNEQFF.

The genes are TRBV29-1 and TRBJ2-7; maybe TRBD2 (7 bases). V lost 7 bases, J lost 1 base, and 17 bases lay in between. The CDR3 spans 14 residues. From germline, CDR1 is SQVTM and CDR2 ANQGSEA. CDR3 sequence: CSALGGDPSYEQYF. The CDR3 region has the DNA TGCAGCGCCCTAGGGGGGGACCCTTCCTACGAGCAGTACTTC.

In its sample, this clone was seen once. The chain combines TRBV7-2 with TRBJ2-1; no firm D call. The CDR3 totals 13 residues. CDR1 and CDR2 from the germline V gene are SGHTA and FQGNSA. The V end lost 1 base, the J end lost 1 base, and 2 bases lay between the germline ends. CDR3 loop: CASSLGSYNEQFF. The CDR3 DNA reads TGTGCCAGCAGCTTAGGTTCCTACAATGAGCAGTTCTTC. Variable domain in full (rest from reference TRBV7-2 and TRBJ2-1): GAGVSQSPSNKVTEKGKDVELRCDPISGHTALYWYRQSLGQGLEFLIYFQGNSAPDKSGLPSDRFSAERTGGSVSTLTIQRTQQEDSAVYLCASSLGSYNEQFFGPGTRLTVL.

The rearrangement joins TRBV5-6 to TRBJ2-1; D unresolved. This CDR3 is 15 amino acids long. Deletions cut 0 bases from V and 0 bases from J, with 7 bases between. Germline V gene sequence: CDR1 SGHDT, CDR2 YYEEEE. CDR3 sequence reads: CASSLVVSSYNEQFF. The CDR3 DNA reads as TGTGCCAGCAGCTTGGTCGTCAGCTCCTACAATGAGCAGTTCTTC.

The chain recombines TRBV30 with TRBJ1-4; 8 bases are shared with TRBD1. The length of the CDR3 is 16 residues. Germline V gives CDR1 GTSNPN, CDR2 SVGIG (reference sequence). V trimming: 1 base; J trimming: 1 base; junction bases outside the gene matches: 5. CDR3 residues: CAWSAEQGGTNEKLFF. The CDR3, as DNA: TGTGCCTGGAGTGCCGAACAGGGGGGAACTAATGAAAAACTGTTTTTT.

This clone was seen a few times. Other DNA variants within this sample encode the same CDR3. V and J are TRBV9 and TRBJ2-7, with 11 bases that match TRBD1. Germline CDR1 is SGDLS and CDR2 is YYNGEE. This CDR3 has 14 amino acids. V shed 2 bases and J 4 bases; nucleotides not matched to a gene: 2. This CDR3 reads CASSVGQGAYEQYF. The CDR3 nucleotides read TGTGCCAGCAGCGTCGGACAGGGGGCATACGAGCAGTACTTC.

The chain uses TRBV9 and TRBJ2-1; D call uncertain. Trimming took off 3 bases at V and 6 bases at J, with 10 bases between the two ends. Germline lookup yields CDR1 SGDLS and CDR2 YYNGEE. This CDR3 has 13 amino acids. The CDR3 sequence: CASSETLVNEQFF. CDR3 in DNA: TGTGCCAGCAGCGAGACCCTGGTCAATGAGCAGTTCTTC.

The chain uses TRBV7-6 and TRBJ2-1, with 9 bases lining up with TRBD1. CDR1 is SGHVS, CDR2 FNYEAQ, per germline. The CDR3 consists of 15 residues. V trimming: 5 bases; J trimming: 7 bases; junction bases outside the gene matches: 9. The CDR3 sequence: CASSIGQGTSNEQFF. In DNA, the CDR3 is TGTGCCAGCAGCATAGGACAGGGGACTTCAAATGAGCAGTTCTTC.

This clone was observed a few times. The chain uses TRBV27 and TRBJ2-7; no reliable D call. V was pared by 3 bases and J by 0 bases, with 9 bases between. Germline values: CDR1 MNHEY, CDR2 SMNVEV (reference sequence). This CDR3 has 14 residues. In nucleotides, the CDR3 is TGTGCCAGCAGTTTCGACGGTAGCTCCTACGAGCAGTACTTC. This gives the protein CASSFDGSSYEQYF.

This clone has only a few counts. The CDR3 sequence: CASSVADYLNSYNEQFF. CDR3 in DNA: TGTGCCAGCAGCGTAGCCGACTACCTCAACTCCTACAATGAGCAGTTCTTC. The J gene is TRBJ2-1, the V gene TRBV9; D possibly corresponds to TRBD2 (5 bases). The V gene lost 0 bases and the J gene lost 0 bases, with 13 bases spanning the gap. The CDR3 extends over 17 amino acids. Germline V gene data show CDR1 as SGDLS and CDR2 as YYNGEE.

This clone was picked up a small number of times. The CDR3 DNA reads TGCAGCGTTGGCTACCGAGGGAGCTACGAGCAGTACTTC. It codes for CSVGYRGSYEQYF. The chain joins TRBV29-1 to TRBJ2-7; D possibly corresponds to TRBD2 (5 bases). V lost 4 bases and J 3 bases, leaving 13 bases between the germline ends. This CDR3 has 13 residues. Germline loops: CDR1 SQVTM, CDR2 ANQGSEA.

V gene TRBV30 combines with J gene TRBJ1-1; D is ambiguous. The V gene's germline CDR1 is GTSNPN and CDR2 SVGIG (reference sequence). This CDR3 has 10 residues. CDR3 residues: CALEWGEAFF. Written as DNA, the CDR3 is TGTGCATTGGAATGGGGTGAAGCTTTCTTT.

The chain combines TRBV6-5 with TRBJ1-5; D gene unclear. Trimming left V 5 bases short and J 5 bases short, with 10 bases between. CDR1 is MNHEY, CDR2 SVGAGI, per germline. This CDR3 region has 13 residues. CDR3 protein: CASSPDWDQPQHF. The CDR3 DNA is TGTGCCAGCAGTCCGGACTGGGATCAGCCCCAGCATTTT.

This chain links TRBV4-1 with TRBJ2-5; 10 bases line up with TRBD1. This CDR3 contains 15 residues. Germline V gives CDR1 MGHRA, CDR2 YSYEKL. J gave up 5 bases and V 1 base, and 4 bases lay outside the gene matches. CDR3 protein: CASSQAGTGDETQYF. The DNA of the CDR3 is TGCGCCAGCAGCCAAGCCGGGACAGGGGATGAGACCCAGTACTTC.

This clone was observed a few times. The chain is built from TRBV7-9 and TRBJ2-7, with 10 bases fitting TRBD1. Unmatched junction bases numbered 7, after V lost 4 bases and J lost 4 bases. This CDR3 has 15 amino acids. Germline V CDR1 and CDR2: SEHNR, FQNEAQ (reference sequence). As DNA, the CDR3 is TGTGCCAGCAGCTCCGGTGGGACAGGGGTGTACGAGCAGTACTTC. Its translation is CASSSGGTGVYEQYF. The full variable domain, completed using reference TRBV7-9 and TRBJ2-7, is DTGVSQNPRHKITKRGQNVTFRCDPISEHNRLYWYRQTLGQGPEFLTYFQNEAQLEKSRLLSDRFSAERPKGSFSTLEIQRTEQGDSAMYLCASSSGGTGVYEQYFGPGTRLTVT.

The genes are TRBV5-4 and TRBJ1-1; 7 bases fit TRBD1. Germline assignment: CDR1 SGHNT and CDR2 YYREEE (reference sequence). This CDR3 region has 14 residues. V gave up 4 bases and J gave up 4 bases; unmatched junction bases: 7. The CDR3 sequence: CASSHRAGGTEAFF. CDR3 DNA: TGTGCCAGCAGCCATCGGGCAGGGGGCACTGAAGCTTTCTTT. The full variable domain, completed using reference TRBV5-4 and TRBJ1-1, is ETGVTQSPTHLIKTRGQQVTLRCSSQSGHNTVSWYQQALGQGPQFIFQYYREEENGRGNFPPRFSGLQFPNYSSELNVNALELDDSALYLCASSHRAGGTEAFFGQGTRLTVV.

This clone was seen only a few times. The gene calls are TRBV7-2 and TRBJ2-3; TRBD2 matches at 10 bases. The germline V gene has CDR1 SGHTA and CDR2 FQGNSA. V gave up 5 bases and J gave up 6 bases; unmatched junction bases: 20. The CDR3 runs 19 residues. The CDR3 bases are TGTGCCAGCAGCCCCGAGGGAGCGGGGGGGCTCGTTTTGACGGATACGCAGTATTTT. Translation: CASSPEGAGGLVLTDTQYF. Combining the CDR3 with reference TRBV7-2 and TRBJ2-3 gives the whole variable domain GAGVSQSPSNKVTEKGKDVELRCDPISGHTALYWYRQSLGQGLEFLIYFQGNSAPDKSGLPSDRFSAERTGGSVSTLTIQRTQQEDSAVYLCASSPEGAGGLVLTDTQYFGPGTRLTVL.

This clone was seen only a few times. The V and J genes are TRBV7-3 and TRBJ2-3, with a possible D match to TRBD1 (6 bases). The ends were cut back, 4 bases at V and 6 bases at J, with 23 bases in the middle. The germline V gene has CDR1 SGHTA and CDR2 FQGTGA. The CDR3 length is 17 residues. The chain's CDR3 is CASSSPEGLSRGDTQYF. The CDR3 region has the DNA TGTGCCAGCAGCTCTCCCGAAGGACTCTCTAGGGGGGATACGCAGTATTTT.

The V gene is TRBV7-9, the J gene TRBJ1-2, with 10 nucleotides matching TRBD1. CDR3 length: 15 amino acids. Germline assignment: CDR1 SEHNR and CDR2 FQNEAQ (reference sequence). Trimming at V came to 3 bases and at J to 3 bases, leaving 4 bases not matched to a gene. CDR3 nucleotides: TGTGCCAGCAGCTTCCCGGGACAGGGGTACTATGGCTACACCTTC. Its protein product is CASSFPGQGYYGYTF.

Concerning this clone: No DNA is shown, since the ends of the CDR3 on it are uncertain; the CDR3 is the one TCRdb lists. The V gene is TRBV6-5, the J gene TRBJ2-1; the table's D call, TRBD1, has no DNA check behind it. The CDR3 length is 14 residues, termini included. CDR1 and CDR2 from the germline V gene are MNHEY and SVGAGI. The CDR3 sequence is CASSTSTGGNEQFF.

Notes on this clone: Other DNA variants within this sample encode the same CDR3. This rearrangement joins TRBV6-1 to TRBJ2-7; D not resolved. CDR1 is MNHNS and CDR2 is SASEGT in the germline V gene. V was shortened by 3 bases and J by 1 base, with 7 bases between the two germline ends. This CDR3 has 13 residues. CDR3 bases: TGTGCCAGCAGTGAGGGTATTTCCTACGAGCAGTACTTC. This gives the protein CASSEGISYEQYF.

A single count supports this clone. At the DNA level, this CDR3 is encoded by other sequences in the same sample as well. The chain employs TRBV13 and TRBJ1-6; TRBD1 aligns across 9 bases. The CDR3 runs 14 residues. Germline trimming cut 5 bases from V and 10 bases from J; bases unmatched to any gene: 6. Germline lookup yields CDR1 PRHDT and CDR2 FYEKMQ (reference sequence). This CDR3 is CASSQDRGGSPLHF. Here the CDR3 DNA reads TGTGCCAGCAGCCAAGACAGGGGGGGGTCACCCCTCCACTTT. The full variable domain, completed using reference TRBV13 and TRBJ1-6, is AAGVIQSPRHLIKEKRETATLKCYPIPRHDTVYWYQQGPGQDPQFLISFYEKMQSDKGSIPDRFSAQQFSDYHSELNMSSLELGDSALYFCASSQDRGGSPLHFGNGTRLTVT.

The chain couples TRBV9 to TRBJ2-7; 8 bases match TRBD2. V lost 0 bases to trimming and J lost 4 bases; unmatched junction nucleotides: 6. The CDR3 consists of 15 residues. The germline V gene has CDR1 SGDLS and CDR2 YYNGEE. The CDR3 DNA follows: TGTGCCAGCAGCGTAGGAGCGGGGGATAATTACGAGCAGTACTTC. As protein: CASSVGAGDNYEQYF. Using reference TRBV9 and TRBJ2-7 for the parts outside the CDR3, the full variable domain is DSGVTQTPKHLITATGQRVTLRCSPRSGDLSVYWYQQSLDQGLQFLIQYYNGEERAKGNILERFSAQQFPDLHSELNLSSLELGDSALYFCASSVGAGDNYEQYFGPGTRLTVT.

The chain combines TRBV6-5 with TRBJ2-6; 7 positions match TRBD2. The CDR3 has 15 residues. Germline CDR1 is MNHEY and CDR2 is SVGAGI. With V trimmed by 6 bases and J by 4 bases, 6 bases remained unmatched. The CDR3 protein is CASSFAGEGANVLTF. The CDR3 region has the DNA TGTGCCAGCAGCTTCGCGGGGGAAGGGGCCAACGTCCTGACTTTC.

The rearrangement uses TRBV6-6 and TRBJ2-7, with D perhaps matching TRBD1 (6 bases). The V end was cut by 0 bases, the J end by 3 bases, with 12 bases between. Germline V gene data show CDR1 as MNHNY and CDR2 as SVGAGI (reference sequence). The CDR3 is made up of 15 amino acids. CDR3 residues: CASSYSDPGVYEQYF. Written as DNA, the CDR3 is TGTGCCAGCAGTTACTCGGACCCAGGGGTCTACGAGCAGTACTTC.

This clone was seen only a few times. The chain couples TRBV6-1 to TRBJ2-2; D is ambiguous. Deletions cut 2 bases from V and 4 bases from J, with 8 bases between. The CDR3 spans 14 residues. Germline-derived CDR1 and CDR2 are MNHNS and SASEGT. The CDR3 here is CASSETASTGELFF. The CDR3 DNA reads as TGTGCCAGCAGTGAAACCGCGAGCACCGGGGAGCTGTTTTTT.

The chain combines TRBV5-8 with TRBJ2-7, with unresolved D. The V gene's germline CDR1 is SGHTS and CDR2 YDEGEE. V lost 0 bases and J 2 bases, leaving 12 bases between the germline ends. The CDR3 runs 15 residues. The CDR3: CASSLESGRAYEQYF. Here the CDR3 DNA reads TGTGCCAGCAGCTTGGAGTCGGGCAGAGCCTACGAGCAGTACTTC.

In DNA form, the CDR3 reads TGTGCCAGCAGTCCCCCCATGAAGGGGCCTCACAATCAGCCCCAGCATTTT. It yields the protein CASSPPMKGPHNQPQHF. V is TRBV27 and J is TRBJ1-5; TRBD1 is a possible D gene (5 bases). V was pared by 5 bases and J by 3 bases, with 20 bases between. The CDR3 sequence is 17 residues long. Germline-derived CDR1 and CDR2 are MNHEY and SMNVEV (reference sequence).

The chain has TRBV7-8 and TRBJ2-3, with D possibly TRBD1 on 5 matching bases. The CDR3 consists of 15 residues. CDR1 and CDR2 from the germline V gene are SGHVS and FQNEAQ. The V and J ends lost 0 bases and 8 bases respectively, with 15 bases between them. The chain's CDR3 is CASSLAGQGPGTQYF. The CDR3 region has the DNA TGTGCCAGCAGCTTAGCCGGGCAGGGCCCCGGTACGCAGTATTTT.

This chain joins TRBV30 and TRBJ2-1; D perhaps matches TRBD2 (6 bases). V gave up 3 bases and J gave up 0 bases, with 9 bases separating them. The germline CDR1 and CDR2 sequences are GTSNPN and SVGIG (reference sequence). The CDR3 sequence is 14 residues long. CDR3: CAWRGLGSYNEQFF. As DNA, the CDR3 is TGTGCCTGGAGGGGACTTGGCTCCTACAATGAGCAGTTCTTC.

The chain combines TRBV6-1 with TRBJ1-1; no firm D call. Germline V lookup: CDR1 MNHNS, CDR2 SASEGT. The CDR3 runs to 15 residues. Trimming removed 1 base at V and 0 bases at J, with 9 bases between. The CDR3 is CASSEVGQMNTEAFF. CDR3 in DNA: TGTGCCAGCAGTGAAGTTGGGCAGATGAACACTGAAGCTTTCTTT.